A single sample is the source of the 10 T cell receptor beta chains below, sequenced in a study of blood T cell repertoires in COVID-19. Only in-frame clones appear in the TCRdb table, and some are missing; sequencing was by immunoSEQ multiplex PCR. The sample has roughly 52,000 clones; roughly 90% are singletons. The specimen sequenced was peripheral blood. The source is a human donor in a cohort sampled during active COVID-19.

The count of this clone is one. This sequence joins TRBV5-1 and TRBJ1-3; TRBD1 agrees at 8 bases. The V gene end was trimmed by 4 bases and the J gene end by 4 bases; junction bases not matched to a gene: 4. This CDR3 comprises 14 residues. Germline V CDR1 and CDR2: SGHRS, YFSETQ. The CDR3 nucleotides read TGCGCCAGCAGCCCGACAGGGGTAGGAAACACCATATATTTT. It specifies CASSPTGVGNTIYF. Full variable domain (missing parts from reference TRBV5-1 and TRBJ1-3): KAGVTQTPRYLIKTRGQQVTLSCSPISGHRSVSWYQQTPGQGLQFLFEYFSETQRNKGNFPGRFSGRQFSNSRSEMNVSTLELGDSALYLCASSPTGVGNTIYFGEGSWLTVV.

CDR3 amino acids: CASSFSGGPSGELFF. The DNA for the CDR3 is TGTGCCAGCAGCTTTAGCGGGGGGCCATCCGGGGAGCTGTTTTTT. The V and J genes are TRBV11-1 and TRBJ2-2; 10 bases map to TRBD2. The CDR3 sequence is 15 residues long. V shed 3 bases and J 6 bases; nucleotides not matched to a gene: 4. Germline lookup yields CDR1 SGHAT and CDR2 FQDESV (reference sequence).

This chain joins TRBV7-2 and TRBJ2-2; D not certain. CDR1 SGHTA and CDR2 FQGNSA come from the germline V gene. The CDR3 covers 15 residues. With 2 bases removed from V and 6 bases from J, the gap between germline ends came to 13 bases. In DNA form, the CDR3 reads TGTGCCAGCAGCTTAAGAAGCCCCGTCCCCGGGGAGCTGTTTTTT. Its translation is CASSLRSPVPGELFF.

V usage is TRBV7-2 and J usage is TRBJ2-4; 8 bases fit TRBD2. Germline V lookup: CDR1 SGHTA, CDR2 FQGNSA. V trimming: 5 bases; J trimming: 1 base; junction bases outside the gene matches: 4. The CDR3 sequence is 15 residues long. CDR3 sequence: CASSPGGAAKNIQYF. The CDR3, as DNA: TGTGCCAGCAGCCCCGGGGGGGCGGCCAAAAACATTCAGTACTTC. The full variable domain, its missing parts supplied by reference TRBV7-2 and TRBJ2-4, is GAGVSQSPSNKVTEKGKDVELRCDPISGHTALYWYRQSLGQGLEFLIYFQGNSAPDKSGLPSDRFSAERTGGSVSTLTIQRTQQEDSAVYLCASSPGGAAKNIQYFGAGTRLSVL.

The chain employs TRBV2 and TRBJ2-7, with D possibly being TRBD1 (6 bases). The V gene's germline CDR1 is SNHLY and CDR2 FYNNEI. The CDR3 is 14 residues long. V lost 6 bases to trimming and J lost 2 bases, with 14 bases between them. In nucleotides, the CDR3 is TGTGCCAGCAGCCAAACCAGGGGCCCCTACGAGCAGTACTTC. It specifies CASSQTRGPYEQYF.

This clone was seen only once. V gene TRBV5-5 combines with J gene TRBJ2-1, with 8 bases lining up with TRBD2. This CDR3 comprises 15 residues. Germline V CDR1 and CDR2: SGHKS, YYEKEE (reference sequence). V lost 1 base to trimming and J lost 4 bases; unmatched junction nucleotides: 4. In DNA, the CDR3 is TGTGCCAGCAGCTTGAGACTAGCGCGTTACAATGAGCAGTTCTTC. Protein product: CASSLRLARYNEQFF.

As concerns this clone: The sample carries other DNA sequences with the same CDR3. The rearrangement joins TRBV7-9 to TRBJ2-5, with 7 bases matching TRBD1. Per germline, CDR1 SEHNR and CDR2 FQNEAQ (reference sequence). The CDR3 extends over 15 amino acids. J gave up 5 bases and V 3 bases, and 9 bases lay outside the gene matches. In DNA form, the CDR3 reads TGTGCCAGCAGCTTGCCAGGGGGTTTGGGGGAGACCCAGTACTTC. Its protein product is CASSLPGGLGETQYF.

The chain is built from TRBV19 and TRBJ1-6; 7 bases are a match to TRBD1. This CDR3 comprises 13 residues. The trim removed 11 bases at V and 8 bases at J, leaving 9 bases unmatched. The germline CDR1 and CDR2 sequences are LNHDA and SQIVND (reference sequence). The CDR3 is CAGGQKGDSPLHF. The CDR3 DNA reads as TGTGCCGGGGGACAGAAAGGGGATTCACCCCTCCACTTT.

This sequence joins TRBV7-9 and TRBJ2-3; TRBD2 matches at 9 bases. Germline trimming cut 2 bases from V and 1 base from J; bases unmatched to any gene: 1. Germline values: CDR1 SEHNR, CDR2 FQNEAQ (reference sequence). CDR3 length: 15 amino acids. Here the CDR3 reads CASSLSSGGTDTQYF. CDR3 bases: TGTGCCAGCAGCTTATCTAGCGGGGGCACAGATACGCAGTATTTT.

V and J are TRBV6-5 and TRBJ2-7; D ambiguous. There are 14 residues in the CDR3. Germline V gene data show CDR1 as MNHEY and CDR2 as SVGAGI. V lost 1 base and J 4 bases, leaving 11 bases between the germline ends. The CDR3 sequence is CASSYLSGKYEQYF. CDR3 nucleotide sequence: TGTGCCAGCAGTTACTTGTCAGGAAAATACGAGCAGTACTTC.